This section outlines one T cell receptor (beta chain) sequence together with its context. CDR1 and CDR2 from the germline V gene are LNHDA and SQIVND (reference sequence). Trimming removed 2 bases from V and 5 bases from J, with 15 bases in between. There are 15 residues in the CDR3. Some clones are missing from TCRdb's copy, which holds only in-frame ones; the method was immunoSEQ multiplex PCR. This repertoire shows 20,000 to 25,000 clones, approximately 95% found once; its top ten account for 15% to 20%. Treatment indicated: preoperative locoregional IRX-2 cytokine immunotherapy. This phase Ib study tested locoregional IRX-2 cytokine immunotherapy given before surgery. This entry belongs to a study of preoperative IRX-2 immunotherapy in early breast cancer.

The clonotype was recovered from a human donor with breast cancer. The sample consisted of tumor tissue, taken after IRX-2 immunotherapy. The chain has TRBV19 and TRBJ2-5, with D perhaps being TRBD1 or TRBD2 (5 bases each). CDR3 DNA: TGTGCCAGTAGTATAAACCCCTGGGGGATGGAGACCCAGTACTTC. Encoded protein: CASSINPWGMETQYF.